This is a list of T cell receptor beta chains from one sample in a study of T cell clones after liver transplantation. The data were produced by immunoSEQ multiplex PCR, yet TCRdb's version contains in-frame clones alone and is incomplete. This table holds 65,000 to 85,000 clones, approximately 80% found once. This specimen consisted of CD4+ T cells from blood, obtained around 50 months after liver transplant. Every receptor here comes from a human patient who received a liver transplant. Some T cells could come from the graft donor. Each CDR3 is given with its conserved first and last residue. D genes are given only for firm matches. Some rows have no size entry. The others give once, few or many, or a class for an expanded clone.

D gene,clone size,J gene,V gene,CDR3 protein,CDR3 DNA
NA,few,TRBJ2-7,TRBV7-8,CASSLPGPYEQYF,TGTGCCAGCAGCTTACCAGGGCCCTACGAGCAGTACTTC
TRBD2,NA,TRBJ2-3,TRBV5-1,CASSPRLAGLTDTQYF,TGCGCCAGCAGTCCGCGGCTAGCGGGCCTCACAGATACGCAGTATTTT
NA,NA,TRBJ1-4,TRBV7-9,CASSSTRIGGSNEKLFF,TGTGCCAGCAGCTCTACCAGGATAGGGGGTTCTAATGAAAAACTGTTTTTT
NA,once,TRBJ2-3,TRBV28,CASRTPTSTDTQYF,TGTGCCAGCAGGACACCTACCAGCACAGATACGCAGTATTTT
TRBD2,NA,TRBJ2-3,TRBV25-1,CASSVKRDLNTDTQYF,TGTGCCAGCAGTGTGAAGCGGGACCTTAACACAGATACGCAGTATTTT
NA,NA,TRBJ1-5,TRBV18,CASSRTASNQPQHF,TGTGCCAGCTCACGGACAGCCTCCAATCAGCCCCAGCATTTT
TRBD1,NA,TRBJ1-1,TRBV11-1,CASSLGPYRGTEAFF,TGTGCCAGCAGCCTAGGACCTTACAGGGGCACTGAAGCTTTCTTT
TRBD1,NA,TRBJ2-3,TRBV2,CASRLDRGADTQYF,TGTGCCAGCAGATTGGACAGGGGGGCAGATACGCAGTATTTT
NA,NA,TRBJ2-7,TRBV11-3,CASSLQEGGEQYF,TGTGCCAGCAGCCTCCAAGAGGGAGGCGAGCAGTACTTC
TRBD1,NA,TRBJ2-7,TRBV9,CASSRTADRGLYEQYF,TGTGCCAGCAGCCGGACTGCGGACAGGGGGCTCTACGAGCAGTACTTC
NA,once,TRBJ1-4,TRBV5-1,CASSLASTLGFPATNEKLFF,TGCGCCAGCAGCTTGGCTTCCACACTCGGCTTTCCGGCAACTAATGAAAAACTGTTTTTT
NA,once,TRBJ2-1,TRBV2,CASSPLYSYNEQFF,TGTGCCAGCAGTCCATTATACTCCTACAATGAGCAGTTCTTC
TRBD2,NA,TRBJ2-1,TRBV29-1,CSVTQREGEQFF,TGCAGCGTTACCCAGCGGGAAGGTGAGCAGTTCTTC
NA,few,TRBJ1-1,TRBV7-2,CASSLAQGGTEAFF,TGTGCCAGCAGCTTAGCGCAGGGTGGGACTGAAGCTTTCTTT
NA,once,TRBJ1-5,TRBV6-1,CASSGSGGGQPQHF,TGTGCCAGCAGCGGGTCGGGGGGAGGTCAGCCCCAGCATTTT
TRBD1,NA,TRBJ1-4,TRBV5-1,CASSPDGRGRGIGEKLFF,TGCGCCAGCAGCCCCGACGGCAGGGGGCGCGGGATTGGCGAAAAACTGTTTTTT
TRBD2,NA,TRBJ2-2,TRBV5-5,CASSQAPGLDNTGELFF,TGTGCCAGCAGCCAAGCCCCAGGACTAGATAACACCGGGGAGCTGTTTTTT
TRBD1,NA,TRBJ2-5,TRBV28,CASSFGSTGVGETQYF,TGTGCCAGCAGTTTTGGGTCAACAGGGGTCGGAGAGACCCAGTACTTC
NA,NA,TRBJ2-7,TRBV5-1,CASSLEGNSYEQYF,TGCGCCAGCAGCTTGGAAGGGAACTCCTACGAGCAGTACTTC
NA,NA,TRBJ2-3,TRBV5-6,CASSLWTSADTDTQYF,TGTGCCAGCAGCTTGTGGACATCCGCAGACACAGATACGCAGTATTTT
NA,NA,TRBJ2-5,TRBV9,CASSTSPLGGASGETQYF,TGTGCCAGCAGCACCTCCCCCCTGGGGGGGGCCAGTGGAGAGACCCAGTACTTC
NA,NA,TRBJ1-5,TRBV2,CASSEERSQPQHF,TGTGCCAGCAGTGAAGAACGAAGTCAGCCCCAGCATTTT
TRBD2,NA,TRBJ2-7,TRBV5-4,CASSVGTSGGTYEQYF,TGTGCCAGCAGCGTCGGGACTAGCGGGGGGACCTACGAGCAGTACTTC
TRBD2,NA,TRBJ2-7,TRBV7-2,CASSLGLMTSGYYEQYF,TGTGCCAGCAGCTTAGGTCTTATGACTAGCGGTTACTACGAGCAGTACTTC
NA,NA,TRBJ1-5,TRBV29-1,CSEGGRAGNQPQHF,TGCAGCGAAGGGGGGAGGGCTGGGAATCAGCCCCAGCATTTT
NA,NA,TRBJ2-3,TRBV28,CASISWGADTQYF,TGTGCCAGCATCTCATGGGGGGCAGATACGCAGTATTTT
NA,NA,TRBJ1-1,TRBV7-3,CASSLYREAEAFF,TGTGCCAGCAGCTTATACAGGGAAGCTGAAGCTTTCTTT
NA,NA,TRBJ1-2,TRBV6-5,CASCPGTHYGYTF,TGTGCCAGCTGTCCAGGAACCCACTATGGCTACACCTTC
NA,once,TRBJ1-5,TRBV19,CASCDVGLYSNQPQHF,TGTGCCAGTTGTGATGTCGGGTTATATAGCAATCAGCCCCAGCATTTT
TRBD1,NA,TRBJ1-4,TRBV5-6,CASSFTGVATNEKLFF,TGTGCCAGCAGCTTTACAGGGGTGGCAACTAATGAAAAACTGTTTTTT
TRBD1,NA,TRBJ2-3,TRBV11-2,CASSLVRGGRYTQYF,TGTGCCAGCAGCTTAGTGCGAGGGGGCCGGTATACGCAGTATTTT
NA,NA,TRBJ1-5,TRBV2,CASSERQRVNQPQHF,TGTGCCAGCAGTGAACGACAGAGGGTAAATCAGCCCCAGCATTTT
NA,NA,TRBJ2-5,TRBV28,CASGGGAGETQYF,TGTGCCAGCGGAGGAGGGGCCGGGGAGACCCAGTACTTC
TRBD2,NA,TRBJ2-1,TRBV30,CAWISGLAVSEQFF,TGTGCCTGGATCTCGGGACTAGCGGTCTCTGAGCAGTTCTTC
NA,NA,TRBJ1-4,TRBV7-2,CASSLGGAQDEKLFF,TGTGCCAGCAGCTTGGGGGGGGCGCAGGATGAAAAACTGTTTTTT
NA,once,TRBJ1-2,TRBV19,CASNLERNQPFGYTF,TGTGCCAGTAACCTAGAACGGAACCAACCTTTTGGCTACACCTTC
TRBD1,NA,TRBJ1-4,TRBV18,CASSGQADEKLFF,TGTGCCAGCTCGGGACAGGCTGATGAAAAACTGTTTTTT